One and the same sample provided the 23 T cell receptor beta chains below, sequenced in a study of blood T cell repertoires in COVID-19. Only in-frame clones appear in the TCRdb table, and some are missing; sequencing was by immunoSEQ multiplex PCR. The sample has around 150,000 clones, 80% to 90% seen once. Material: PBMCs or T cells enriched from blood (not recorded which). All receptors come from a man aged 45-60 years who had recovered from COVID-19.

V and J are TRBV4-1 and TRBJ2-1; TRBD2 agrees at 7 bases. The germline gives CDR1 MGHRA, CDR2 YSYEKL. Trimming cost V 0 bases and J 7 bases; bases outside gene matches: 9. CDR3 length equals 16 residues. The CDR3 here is CASSQDILPGRNEQFF. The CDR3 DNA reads TGCGCCAGCAGCCAAGATATACTACCCGGGAGGAATGAGCAGTTCTTC.

The CDR3: CASSPGTGRSPLHF. CDR3 sequence (DNA): TGTGCCAGCTCACCTGGGACAGGGAGATCACCCCTCCACTTT. The J gene is TRBJ1-6, the V gene TRBV18; TRBD1 matches at 9 bases. Germline V gene data show CDR1 as KGHSH and CDR2 as LQKENI. There are 14 residues in the CDR3. V lost 3 bases and J lost 10; bases outside the gene matches: 4.

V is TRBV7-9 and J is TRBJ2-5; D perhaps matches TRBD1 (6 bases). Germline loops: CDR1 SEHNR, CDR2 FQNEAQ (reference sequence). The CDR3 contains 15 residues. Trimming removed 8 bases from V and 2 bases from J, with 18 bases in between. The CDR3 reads CASRQGTGLQETQYF. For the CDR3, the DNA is TGTGCCAGCCGCCAAGGAACAGGGTTGCAAGAGACCCAGTACTTC.

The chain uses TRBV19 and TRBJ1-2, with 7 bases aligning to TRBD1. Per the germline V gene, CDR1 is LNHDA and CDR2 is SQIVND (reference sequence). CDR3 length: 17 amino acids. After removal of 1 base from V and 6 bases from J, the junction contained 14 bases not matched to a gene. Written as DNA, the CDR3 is TGTGCCAGTAGTATAGTGACAGGGTTATTTGGTTTACATGGCTACACCTTC. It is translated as CASSIVTGLFGLHGYTF.

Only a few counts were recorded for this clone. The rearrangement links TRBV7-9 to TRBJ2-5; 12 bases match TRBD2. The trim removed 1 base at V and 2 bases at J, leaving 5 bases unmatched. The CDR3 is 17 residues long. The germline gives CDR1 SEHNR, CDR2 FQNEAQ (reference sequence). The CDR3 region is CASSLGQLAGGQETQYF. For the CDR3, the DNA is TGTGCCAGCAGCTTAGGCCAACTAGCGGGGGGACAAGAGACCCAGTACTTC.

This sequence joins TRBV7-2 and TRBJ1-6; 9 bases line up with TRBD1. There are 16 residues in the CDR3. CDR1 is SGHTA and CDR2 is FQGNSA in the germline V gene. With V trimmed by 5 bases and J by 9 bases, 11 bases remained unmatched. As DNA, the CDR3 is TGTGCCAGCAGCGGGGGACAGGGAATGGCTGTTTCACCCCTCCACTTT. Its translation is CASSGGQGMAVSPLHF.

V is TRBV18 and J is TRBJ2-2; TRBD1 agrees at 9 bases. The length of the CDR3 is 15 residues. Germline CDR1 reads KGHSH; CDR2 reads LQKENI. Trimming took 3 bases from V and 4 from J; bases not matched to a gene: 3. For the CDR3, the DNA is TGTGCCAGCTCACCCGGGACAGGGACCACCGGGGAGCTGTTTTTT. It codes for CASSPGTGTTGELFF.

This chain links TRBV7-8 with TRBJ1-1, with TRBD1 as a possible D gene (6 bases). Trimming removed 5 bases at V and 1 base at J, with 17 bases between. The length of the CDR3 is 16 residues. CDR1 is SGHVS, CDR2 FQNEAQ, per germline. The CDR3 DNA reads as TGTGCCAGCAGCCTCGGGGCGGGGGCCGGGAACACTGAAGCTTTCTTT. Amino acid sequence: CASSLGAGAGNTEAFF.

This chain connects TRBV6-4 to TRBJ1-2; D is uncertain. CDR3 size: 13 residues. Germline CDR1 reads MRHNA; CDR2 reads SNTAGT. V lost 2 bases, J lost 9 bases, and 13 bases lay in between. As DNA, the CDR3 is TGTGCCAGCAGTGACGACGCGGGATTGAGCTACACCTTC. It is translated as CASSDDAGLSYTF.

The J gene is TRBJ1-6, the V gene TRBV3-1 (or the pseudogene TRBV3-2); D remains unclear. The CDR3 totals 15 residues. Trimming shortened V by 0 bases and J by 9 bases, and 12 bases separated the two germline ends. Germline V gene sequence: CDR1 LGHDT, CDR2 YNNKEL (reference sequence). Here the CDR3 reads CASSQDQAGFSPLHF. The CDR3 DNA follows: TGTGCCAGCAGCCAAGATCAGGCGGGGTTTTCACCCCTCCACTTT.

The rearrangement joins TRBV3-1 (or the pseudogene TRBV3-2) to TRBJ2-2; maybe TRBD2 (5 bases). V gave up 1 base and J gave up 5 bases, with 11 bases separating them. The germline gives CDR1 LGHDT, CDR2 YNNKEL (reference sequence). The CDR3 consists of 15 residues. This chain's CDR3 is CASSQGLAQTGELFF. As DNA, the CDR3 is TGTGCCAGCAGCCAAGGGTTAGCGCAAACCGGGGAGCTGTTTTTT.

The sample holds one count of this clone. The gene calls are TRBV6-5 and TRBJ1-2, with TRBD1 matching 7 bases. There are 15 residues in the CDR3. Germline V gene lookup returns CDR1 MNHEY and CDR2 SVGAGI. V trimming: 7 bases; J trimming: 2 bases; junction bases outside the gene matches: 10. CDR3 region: CASIMGQLQNYGYTF. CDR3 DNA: TGTGCCAGCATTATGGGACAGCTACAAAACTATGGCTACACCTTC.

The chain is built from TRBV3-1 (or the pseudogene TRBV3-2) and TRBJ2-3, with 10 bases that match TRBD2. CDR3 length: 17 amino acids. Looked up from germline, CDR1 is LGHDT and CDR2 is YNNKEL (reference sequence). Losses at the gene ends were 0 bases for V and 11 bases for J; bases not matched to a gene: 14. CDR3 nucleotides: TGTGCCAGCAGCCAAGAGGTCAGGACTAGCGGCCCCAGCCGGCAGTATTTT. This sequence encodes CASSQEVRTSGPSRQYF.

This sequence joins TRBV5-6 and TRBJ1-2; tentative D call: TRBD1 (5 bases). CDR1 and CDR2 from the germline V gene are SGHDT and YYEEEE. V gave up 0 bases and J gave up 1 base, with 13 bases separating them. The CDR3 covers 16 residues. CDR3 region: CASSLAEGVGNYGYTF. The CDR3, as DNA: TGTGCCAGCAGCTTGGCCGAAGGGGTTGGTAACTATGGCTACACCTTC.

The CDR3 loop reads CASSPGTDYGYTF. The CDR3 nucleotides read TGTGCCAGCAGCCCCGGGACAGACTATGGCTACACCTTC. The chain recombines TRBV7-9 with TRBJ1-2, with TRBD1 matching 7 bases. CDR1 SEHNR and CDR2 FQNEAQ come from the germline V gene (reference sequence). V was clipped by 5 bases and J by 3 bases; unmatched bases: 3. This CDR3 is 13 amino acids long.

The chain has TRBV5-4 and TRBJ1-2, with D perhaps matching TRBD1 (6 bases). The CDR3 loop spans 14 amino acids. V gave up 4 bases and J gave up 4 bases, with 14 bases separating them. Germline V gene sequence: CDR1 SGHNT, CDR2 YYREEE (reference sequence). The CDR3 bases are TGTGCCAGCAGCAACCCTACAGGGACCTATGGCTACACCTTC. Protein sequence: CASSNPTGTYGYTF. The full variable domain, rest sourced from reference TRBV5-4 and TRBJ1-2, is ETGVTQSPTHLIKTRGQQVTLRCSSQSGHNTVSWYQQALGQGPQFIFQYYREEENGRGNFPPRFSGLQFPNYSSELNVNALELDDSALYLCASSNPTGTYGYTFGSGTRLTVV.

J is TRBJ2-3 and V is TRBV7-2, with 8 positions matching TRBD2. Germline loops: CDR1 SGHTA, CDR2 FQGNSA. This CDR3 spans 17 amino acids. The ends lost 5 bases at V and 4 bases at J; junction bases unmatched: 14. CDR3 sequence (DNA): TGTGCCAGCAGCCTCCGCCGGACGGCGGGGGGATCAGATACGCAGTATTTT. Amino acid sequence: CASSLRRTAGGSDTQYF.

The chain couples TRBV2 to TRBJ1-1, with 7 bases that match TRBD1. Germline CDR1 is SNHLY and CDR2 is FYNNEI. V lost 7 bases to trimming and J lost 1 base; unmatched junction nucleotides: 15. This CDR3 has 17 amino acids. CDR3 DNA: TGTGCCAGCAACCGACAGGGTGCCCGACTCCAGAACACTGAAGCTTTCTTT. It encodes CASNRQGARLQNTEAFF.

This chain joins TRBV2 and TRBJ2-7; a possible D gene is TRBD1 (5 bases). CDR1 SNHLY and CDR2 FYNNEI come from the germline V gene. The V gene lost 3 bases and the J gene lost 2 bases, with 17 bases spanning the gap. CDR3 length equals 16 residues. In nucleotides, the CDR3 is TGTGCCAGCAGTGACCTCCGGACAATCCCCGCCTACGAGCAGTACTTC. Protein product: CASSDLRTIPAYEQYF.

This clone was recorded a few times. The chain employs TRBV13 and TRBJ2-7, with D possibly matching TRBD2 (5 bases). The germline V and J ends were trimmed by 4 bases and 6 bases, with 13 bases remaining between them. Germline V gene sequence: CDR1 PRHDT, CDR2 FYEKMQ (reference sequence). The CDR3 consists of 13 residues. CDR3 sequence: CASSSSLMVEQYF. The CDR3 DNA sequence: TGTGCCAGCAGCTCTAGCCTTATGGTCGAGCAGTACTTC. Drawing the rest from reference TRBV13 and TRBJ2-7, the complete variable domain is AAGVIQSPRHLIKEKRETATLKCYPIPRHDTVYWYQQGPGQDPQFLISFYEKMQSDKGSIPDRFSAQQFSDYHSELNMSSLELGDSALYFCASSSSLMVEQYFGPGTRLTVT.

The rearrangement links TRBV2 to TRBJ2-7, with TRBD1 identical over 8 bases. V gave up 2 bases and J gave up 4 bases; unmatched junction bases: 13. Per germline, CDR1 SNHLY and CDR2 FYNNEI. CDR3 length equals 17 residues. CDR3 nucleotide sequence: TGTGCCAGCAGTGAATCAACCGGGACAGGAAACCCTTACGAGCAGTACTTC. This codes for CASSESTGTGNPYEQYF.

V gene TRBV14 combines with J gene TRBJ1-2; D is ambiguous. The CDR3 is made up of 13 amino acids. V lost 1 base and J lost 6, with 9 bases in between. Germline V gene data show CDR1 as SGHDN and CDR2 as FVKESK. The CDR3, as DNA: TGTGCCAGCAGCCAAGGAAGCAGCGATGGCTACACCTTC. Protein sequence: CASSQGSSDGYTF.

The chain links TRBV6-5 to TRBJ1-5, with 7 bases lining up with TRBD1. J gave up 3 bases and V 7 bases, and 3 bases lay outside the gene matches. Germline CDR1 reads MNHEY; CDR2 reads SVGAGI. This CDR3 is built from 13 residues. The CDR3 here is CASMGQPNQPQHF. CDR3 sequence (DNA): TGTGCCAGCATGGGACAGCCCAATCAGCCCCAGCATTTT.